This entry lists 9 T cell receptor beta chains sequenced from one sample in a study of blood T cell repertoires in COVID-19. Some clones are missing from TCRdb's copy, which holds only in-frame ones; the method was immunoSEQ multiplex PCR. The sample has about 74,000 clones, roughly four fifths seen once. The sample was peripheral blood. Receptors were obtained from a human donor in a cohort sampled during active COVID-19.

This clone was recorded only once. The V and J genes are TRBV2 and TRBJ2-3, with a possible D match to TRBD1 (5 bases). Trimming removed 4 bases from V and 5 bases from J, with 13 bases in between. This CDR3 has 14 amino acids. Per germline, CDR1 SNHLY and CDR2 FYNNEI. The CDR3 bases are TGTGCCAGCAGTGGGCAAGGGGTTATAGATACGCAGTATTTT. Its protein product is CASSGQGVIDTQYF.

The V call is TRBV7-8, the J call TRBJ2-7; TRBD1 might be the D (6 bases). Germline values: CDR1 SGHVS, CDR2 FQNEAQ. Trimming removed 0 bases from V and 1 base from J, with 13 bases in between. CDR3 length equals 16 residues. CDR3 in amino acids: CASSLASGAGSYEQYF. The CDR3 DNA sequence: TGTGCCAGCAGCTTAGCGTCAGGGGCAGGGTCCTACGAGCAGTACTTC.

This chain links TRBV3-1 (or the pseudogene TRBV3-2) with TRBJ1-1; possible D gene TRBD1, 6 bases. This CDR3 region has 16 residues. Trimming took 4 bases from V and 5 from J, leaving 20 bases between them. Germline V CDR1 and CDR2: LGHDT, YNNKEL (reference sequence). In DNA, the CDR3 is TGTGCCAGCAGCCTCGACCCCACAGGGATTGGGACTGAAGCTTTCTTT. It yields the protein CASSLDPTGIGTEAFF.

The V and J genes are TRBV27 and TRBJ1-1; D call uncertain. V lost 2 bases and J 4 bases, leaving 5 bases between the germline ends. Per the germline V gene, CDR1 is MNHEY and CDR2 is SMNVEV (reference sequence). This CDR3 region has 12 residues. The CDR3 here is CASSLEGTEAFF. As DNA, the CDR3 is TGTGCCAGCAGTTTAGAGGGCACTGAAGCTTTCTTT.

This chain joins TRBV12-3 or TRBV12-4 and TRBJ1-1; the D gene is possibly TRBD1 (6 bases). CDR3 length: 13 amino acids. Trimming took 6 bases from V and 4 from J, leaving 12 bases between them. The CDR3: CASRTTGFTEAFF. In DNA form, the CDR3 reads TGTGCCAGCAGAACCACAGGGTTCACTGAAGCTTTCTTT.

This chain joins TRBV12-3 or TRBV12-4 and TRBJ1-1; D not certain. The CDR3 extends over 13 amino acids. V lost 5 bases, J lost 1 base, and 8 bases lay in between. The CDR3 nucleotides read TGTGCCAGCAGTGTAATCAGGAACACTGAAGCTTTCTTT. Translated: CASSVIRNTEAFF.

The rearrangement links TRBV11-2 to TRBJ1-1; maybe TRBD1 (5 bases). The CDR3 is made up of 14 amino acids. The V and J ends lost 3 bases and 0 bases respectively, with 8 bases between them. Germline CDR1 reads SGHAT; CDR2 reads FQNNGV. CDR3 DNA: TGTGCCAGCAGCTTCGGGGGGATGAACACTGAAGCTTTCTTT. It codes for CASSFGGMNTEAFF.

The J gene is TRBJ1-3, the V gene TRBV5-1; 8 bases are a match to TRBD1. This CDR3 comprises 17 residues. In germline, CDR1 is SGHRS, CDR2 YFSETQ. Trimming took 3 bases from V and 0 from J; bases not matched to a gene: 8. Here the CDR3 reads CASSSQTGVISGNTIYF. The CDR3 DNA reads TGCGCCAGCAGCTCCCAGACAGGGGTAATCTCTGGAAACACCATATATTTT. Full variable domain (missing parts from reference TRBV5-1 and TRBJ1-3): KAGVTQTPRYLIKTRGQQVTLSCSPISGHRSVSWYQQTPGQGLQFLFEYFSETQRNKGNFPGRFSGRQFSNSRSEMNVSTLELGDSALYLCASSSQTGVISGNTIYFGEGSWLTVV.

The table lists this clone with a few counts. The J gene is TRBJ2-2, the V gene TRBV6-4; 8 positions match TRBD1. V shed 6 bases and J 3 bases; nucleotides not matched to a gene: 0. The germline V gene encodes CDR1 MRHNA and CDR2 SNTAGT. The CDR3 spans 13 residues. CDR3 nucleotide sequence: TGTGCCAGCAGGACAGGGGACACCGGGGAGCTGTTTTTT. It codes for CASRTGDTGELFF.